Below, one T cell receptor (beta chain) is given with its context. Its target is not known. Profiling relied on immunoSEQ multiplex PCR, and the TCRdb table lists in-frame clones only, not all of them. The table records more than 300,000 clones, around four fifths of them present only once. The sample comes from a study of cytotoxic CD8 clonotypes in ibrutinib-treated CLL. In the study overall: Enrolment comprised about a dozen relapsed/refractory and some 15 treatment-naive patients; 17 to 18 were IGHV unmutated. Findings of the study overall: Clonality was elevated at ibrutinib response and had returned toward baseline at progression. Public clonotypes were rare and shrank or held steady on treatment. Sustained-remission and progressing patients' sampling times differed.

The sequenced sample was PBMCs, obtained before ibrutinib treatment. This sequence originates from a human donor with chronic lymphocytic leukemia.

CDR3 in amino acids: CASSPTGTAGETQYF. DNA of the CDR3: TGTGCCAGCTCACCCACTGGGACAGCGGGAGAGACCCAGTACTTC. The chain joins TRBV18 to TRBJ2-5; possibly TRBD1 for D (7 bases). The V gene's germline CDR1 is KGHSH and CDR2 LQKENI. V was trimmed by 3 bases and J by 4 bases, leaving 15 bases between them. This CDR3 comprises 15 residues. Together with reference TRBV18 and TRBJ2-5, the CDR3 gives the full variable domain: NAGVMQNPRHLVRRRGQEARLRCSPMKGHSHVYWYRQLPEEGLKFMVYLQKENIIDESGMPKERFSAEFPKEGPSILRIQQVVRGDSAAYFCASSPTGTAGETQYFGPGTRLLVL.